This T cell receptor beta chain was captured in a study of T cell responses to AZD1222 COVID-19 vaccine. On this clone itself: The antigen is unknown.

Generated by immunoSEQ multiplex PCR, the TCRdb table keeps only in-frame clones and is missing some. The sample yields some 120,000 clones, around 84% seen once. Germline CDR1 reads MDHEN; CDR2 reads SYDVKM. The V gene lost 3 bases and the J gene lost 6 bases, with 2 bases spanning the gap. The CDR3 totals 11 residues. Study-wide findings and caveats: The number of AZD1222 recipients seropositive at baseline was only 5 to 7. Unmutated regions of variants are reportedly targeted by nearly half of spike-specific TCRs.

The chain links TRBV28 to TRBJ1-4; no firm D call. The sequence was collected from an adult who received the AZD1222 COVID-19 vaccine. The sample was peripheral blood, taken 28 days after the second AZD1222 dose. Here the CDR3 DNA reads TGTGCCAGCAGTTTCGATGAAAAACTGTTTTTT. Translating it yields CASSFDEKLFF.